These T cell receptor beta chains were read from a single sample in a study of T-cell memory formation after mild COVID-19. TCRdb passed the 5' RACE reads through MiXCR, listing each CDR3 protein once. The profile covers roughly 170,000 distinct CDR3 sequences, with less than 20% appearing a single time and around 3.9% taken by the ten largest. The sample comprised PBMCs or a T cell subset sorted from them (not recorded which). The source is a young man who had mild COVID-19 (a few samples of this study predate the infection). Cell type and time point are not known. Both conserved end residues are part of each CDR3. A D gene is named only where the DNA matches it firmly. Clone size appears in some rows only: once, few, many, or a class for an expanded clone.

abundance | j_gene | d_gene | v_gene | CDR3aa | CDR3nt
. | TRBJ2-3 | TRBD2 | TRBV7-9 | CASSPSTSGMGTDTQYF | TGTGCCAGCAGCCCGTCGACTAGCGGGATGGGAACAGATACGCAGTATTTT
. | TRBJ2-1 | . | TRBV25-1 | CASSFLPLGEQFF | TGTGCCAGCAGCTTCCTCCCACTCGGGGAGCAGTTCTTC
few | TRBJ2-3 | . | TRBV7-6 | CASSSGQPGTDTQYF | TGTGCCAGCAGCTCCGGGCAACCAGGCACAGATACGCAGTATTTT
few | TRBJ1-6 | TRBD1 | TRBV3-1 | CASTQGDSPLHF | TGTGCCAGCACCCAGGGGGATTCACCCCTCCACTTT
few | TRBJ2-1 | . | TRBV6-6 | CASSSDGYNEQFF | TGTGCCAGCAGTTCGGACGGCTACAATGAGCAGTTCTTC
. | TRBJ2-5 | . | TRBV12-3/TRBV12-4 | CASSFPPGDETQYF | TGTGCCAGCAGTTTTCCACCCGGGGACGAGACCCAGTACTTC
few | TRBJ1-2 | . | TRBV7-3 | CASSLSQGLGYTF | TGTGCCAGCAGCTTATCCCAGGGACTAGGCTACACCTTC
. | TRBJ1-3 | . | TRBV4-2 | CASSQDRAGSGNTIYF | TGTGCCAGCAGCCAAGATCGGGCGGGCTCTGGAAACACCATATATTTT
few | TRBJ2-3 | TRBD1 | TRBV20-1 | CSARMGGTGADTQYF | TGCAGTGCTAGAATGGGCGGGACAGGGGCAGATACGCAGTATTTT
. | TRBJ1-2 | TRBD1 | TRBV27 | CASRATGGAYGYTF | TGTGCCAGCAGAGCGACAGGGGGAGCCTATGGCTACACCTTC
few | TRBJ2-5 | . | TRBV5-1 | CASSKPGHSTGDTQYF | TGCGCCAGCAGCAAGCCGGGACACTCGACGGGGGATACCCAGTACTTC
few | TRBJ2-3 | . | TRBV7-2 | CASSRQGGAGTDTQYF | TGTGCCAGCAGCCGTCAGGGGGGGGCGGGCACAGATACGCAGTATTTT
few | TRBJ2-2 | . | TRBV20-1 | CSASRMTVNTGELFF | TGCAGTGCTAGTCGGATGACAGTGAACACCGGGGAGCTGTTTTTT
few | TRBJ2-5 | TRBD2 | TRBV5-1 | CASSGGVQETQYF | TGCGCCAGCAGCGGGGGGGTCCAAGAGACCCAGTACTTC
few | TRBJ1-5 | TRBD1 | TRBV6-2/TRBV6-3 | CASRDSGGNQPQHF | TGTGCCAGCAGAGATTCAGGGGGGAATCAGCCCCAGCATTTT
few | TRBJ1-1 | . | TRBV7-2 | CASSDARVGHTEAFF | TGTGCCAGCAGCGACGCTCGGGTAGGGCACACTGAAGCTTTCTTT
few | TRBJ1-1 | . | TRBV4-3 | CASSQDLGGEAFF | TGCGCCAGCAGCCAAGATCTGGGAGGAGAAGCTTTCTTT
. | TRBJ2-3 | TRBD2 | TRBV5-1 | CASSLRAGVGDTQYF | TGCGCCAGCAGCTTGCGAGCGGGGGTGGGAGATACGCAGTATTTT
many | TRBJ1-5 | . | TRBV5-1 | CASSFRSDQPQHF | TGCGCCAGCAGCTTCAGGTCGGATCAGCCCCAGCATTTT
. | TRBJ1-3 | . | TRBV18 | CASSTQGLLGDTIYF | TGTGCCAGCTCTACACAGGGCCTGCTGGGTGACACCATATATTTT
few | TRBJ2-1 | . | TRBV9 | CASSAGPLNEQFF | TGTGCCAGCAGCGCCGGGCCCCTCAATGAGCAGTTCTTC
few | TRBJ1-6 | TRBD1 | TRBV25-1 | CASAQTGTGLSYNSPLHF | TGTGCCAGCGCCCAAACCGGGACAGGCTTGTCCTATAATTCACCCCTCCACTTT
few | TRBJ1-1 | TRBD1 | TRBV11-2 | CASSKQGAGGTEAFF | TGTGCCAGCAGCAAGCAGGGGGCCGGGGGCACTGAAGCTTTCTTT
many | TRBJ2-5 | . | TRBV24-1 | CATSDAAGQQETQYF | TGTGCCACCAGTGATGCCGCAGGGCAACAAGAGACCCAGTACTTC
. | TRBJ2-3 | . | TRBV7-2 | CASSLLGQSTDTQYF | TGTGCCAGCAGCTTACTGGGGCAGTCAACAGATACGCAGTATTTT
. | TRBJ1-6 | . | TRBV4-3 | CASSQGQVQYSSPLHF | TGCGCCAGCAGCCAAGGTCAGGTCCAGTACAGTTCACCCCTCCACTTT
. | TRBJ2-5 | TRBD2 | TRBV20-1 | CSEGGVGAGQETQYF | TGCAGTGAGGGAGGGGTCGGGGCCGGCCAAGAGACCCAGTACTTC
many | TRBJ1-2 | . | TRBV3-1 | CASSLSDLSGYTF | TGTGCCAGCAGCCTCTCGGACCTCTCTGGCTACACCTTC
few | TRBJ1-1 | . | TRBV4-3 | CASSRNIQGNTEAFF | TGCGCCAGCAGCCGCAATATACAGGGTAACACTGAAGCTTTCTTT
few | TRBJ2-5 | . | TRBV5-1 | CASSLAAGRKTQYF | TGCGCCAGCAGCTTGGCCGCGGGGCGGAAGACCCAGTACTTC
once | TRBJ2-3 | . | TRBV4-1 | CASSQEDFRDPSTDTQYF | TGCGCCAGCAGCCAAGAGGACTTTCGGGACCCTAGCACAGATACGCAGTATTTT
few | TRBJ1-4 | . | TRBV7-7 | CASSRDIREKLFF | TGTGCTAGCAGCAGGGACATTCGCGAAAAACTGTTTTTT